A single T cell receptor (beta chain) is shown here with its context. Its specific antigen is unknown. Per-base qualities were not stored, and no clone one base away is much larger. This specimen comes from a study of CD8 T cells in Susac syndrome (dated by TCRdb to the late 2010s). Study-level background: Whether CD8+ T cell activation and differentiation in Susac syndrome was antigen driven was tested using repertoire sequencing.

RNA was extracted using the RNeasy kit, and about 0.45 to 1 microgram was reverse transcribed with random hexamers. The immunoSEQ multiplex PCR assay, covering 54 Vbeta and 13 Jbeta segments, was used to amplify TCR beta CDR3 regions. PCR amplification bias was corrected by using a synthetic template baseline for primer optimization and computational correction. Turning to the authors' computational methods: Only productive sequences were kept, with reads annotated to V, D and J genes according to IMGT and analyzed in immunoSEQ Analyzer. Clonality was calculated as one minus the Shannon entropy normalized by log2 of the number of productive unique sequences. Public and private clones were assessed among the 100 most prevalent clones of each patient and control. A clone was defined as Susac-specific if it was absent from the healthy and MS cohorts, from roughly 990 published viral clones and from other ImmuneACCESS disease sequences. TCRdb redid the processing of the public reads, applying fastp at Q25 and MiXCR, and retained in-frame beta chains. Every entry covers one CDR3 protein and lists the most common genes and DNA from its rows. The V and J calls here are based on TCRdb, not the publication. The sample table shows 190,000 or so distinct CDR3 sequences, and just under 95% are seen once. Just over 0.08% of the sample lies in the top ten.

Peripheral blood CD8+ and CD4+ T cells from healthy donors, Susac syndrome patients and multiple sclerosis patients were profiled by high-throughput TCR beta sequencing. The multiple sclerosis controls were treatment-naive patients who had stable or active relapsing-remitting disease and met the revised McDonald criteria. Bulk CD8+ and CD4+ T cells were purified by magnetic negative isolation, while CD8+ TEMRA cells were enriched using FACS. Blood was drawn into EDTA tubes, processed within 24 hours, and PBMCs were isolated by density gradient centrifugation. PBMCs intended for TCR sequencing were frozen in liquid nitrogen and were later thawed in a 37 degrees C water bath. The sorted or isolated CD4+, CD8+ and CD8+ TEMRA cells reached a purity of at least 90%. The CDR3 contains 14 residues, cysteine and phenylalanine counted. The kept DNA is CDR3 alone, 42 bases in frame from the first base. The junction shows trimming of 5 bases on V and 4 bases on J, plus 17 bases between the germline ends. CDR1 DFQATT and CDR2 SNEGSKA are derived from the germline V gene (reference sequence).

Findings and caveats that apply to the study as a whole: The number of individuals in the TCR sequencing and HLA analysis was recognized as being relatively small.

The sample taken for sequencing was CD4+ T cells from PBMCs. This receptor was identified in a human donor with multiple sclerosis. The sequence links TRBV20-1 to TRBJ1-2; a tentative D call is TRBD1 (6 bases match). The CDR3 has the sequence CSASDRQRLYGYTF. The bases read TGCAGTGCTTCGGACAGACAGAGACTCTATGGCTACACCTTC.